Listed below are T cell receptor beta chains from one sample, sequenced in a study of control samples from healthy donors and cancer patients. Clones were sequenced by immunoSEQ multiplex PCR, and TCRdb holds only the in-frame ones, with some missing. The table includes 170,000 or so clones, approximately 93% detected once. Sequences were obtained from blood. These receptors were collected from a woman between 40 and 50 years old in good health. Both conserved end residues are part of each CDR3. The D gene is left open where the match is weak. The listing skips clone size in some rows; elsewhere it reads once, few, many or a size class.

>.|.|TRBV11-2|TRBJ1-5
TGTGCCAGCAGCTCAGGACGGGATCAGCCCCAGCATTTT
CASSSGRDQPQHF
>TRBD1|.|TRBV10-3|TRBJ2-5
TGTGCCATCAGTGAGACTTTCCAGGGGGCATTGGAGACCCAGTACTTC
CAISETFQGALETQYF
>TRBD1|.|TRBV10-3|TRBJ1-1
TGTGCCATCAGTGAGTCGGGACAGGGGGCACGCACTGAAGCTTTCTTT
CAISESGQGARTEAFF
>.|.|TRBV10-3|TRBJ2-1
TGTGCCATCACTCGAGGGGTAGCGTTAGGCTACAATGAGCAGTTCTTC
CAITRGVALGYNEQFF
>.|once|TRBV4-1|TRBJ2-7
TGCGCCAGCAGCCACGAGGGGCTAGCGAGCTCCTACGAGCAGTACTTC
CASSHEGLASSYEQYF
>.|.|TRBV7-3|TRBJ2-1
TGTGCCAGCAGCTTAACTCCTAAGGACGGTGAGCAGTTCTTC
CASSLTPKDGEQFF
>TRBD1|.|TRBV5-4|TRBJ1-6
TGTGCCAGCAGGGACAGGGCAGCGAATTCACCCCTCCACTTT
CASRDRAANSPLHF
>TRBD1|.|TRBV25-1|TRBJ1-1
TGTGCCAGCAGTGCCGGACAGGGTCGGGTTACTGAAGCTTTCTTT
CASSAGQGRVTEAFF
>.|once|TRBV29-1|TRBJ1-2
TGCAGCGTTGAAGACGGTCTCTATGGCTACACCTTC
CSVEDGLYGYTF
>.|.|TRBV6-2/TRBV6-3|TRBJ1-1
TGTGCCAGCAGTTACGGGGAGAGGAACACTGAAGCTTTCTTT
CASSYGERNTEAFF
>.|.|TRBV6-5|TRBJ2-6
TGTGCCAGCAGTTTCGGGTGGGCCGGGGCCAACGTCCTGACTTTC
CASSFGWAGANVLTF
>.|.|TRBV7-9|TRBJ1-1
TGTGCCAGCAGCTTAGGGGCAGGGGTAGGCACTGAAGCTTTCTTT
CASSLGAGVGTEAFF
>.|.|TRBV29-1|TRBJ2-2
TGCAGCGCCGAACAGGGCGTCGGGGAGCTGTTTTTT
CSAEQGVGELFF
>.|few|TRBV5-5|TRBJ2-7
TGTGCCAGCAGCTCACGACAAACCTCCTACGAGCAGTACTTC
CASSSRQTSYEQYF
>TRBD1|.|TRBV7-6|TRBJ2-3
TGTGCCAGCAGCCGGAACAGGGGGCAGAGCACAGATACGCAGTATTTT
CASSRNRGQSTDTQYF
>.|.|TRBV7-2|TRBJ1-2
TGTGCCAGCAGCCCCCCAGGGCCCCTGAGGGGCTACACCTTC
CASSPPGPLRGYTF
>.|.|TRBV4-3|TRBJ1-2
TGCGCCAGCAGCCAAGAGCGGGCAACTGGCTACACCTTC
CASSQERATGYTF
>TRBD1|.|TRBV30|TRBJ2-5
TGTGCCTGGAGTCGTCGGGACAGGGGCGCCCAGTACTTC
CAWSRRDRGAQYF
>TRBD1|.|TRBV30|TRBJ1-2
TGTGCCTGGAGTCTAGGAGACAGGGGCGGAGGCTACACCTTC
CAWSLGDRGGGYTF
>TRBD1|.|TRBV6-2/TRBV6-3|TRBJ1-2
TGTGCCAGCAGTTACGGGGACAGGAATGGCTACACCTTC
CASSYGDRNGYTF
>.|.|TRBV5-4|TRBJ1-1
TGTGCCAGCAGCTTGGCGGCGGTGCCGAACACTGAAGCTTTCTTT
CASSLAAVPNTEAFF
>.|.|TRBV5-3|TRBJ2-1
TGTGCCAGAAGCCTGGTCACCGGGACTTACAATGAGCAGTTCTTC
CARSLVTGTYNEQFF
>.|.|TRBV6-5|TRBJ1-1
TGTGCCAGCACCTCCTCCCGGGGGACTGAAGCTTTCTTT
CASTSSRGTEAFF
>.|.|TRBV7-2|TRBJ2-7
TGTGCCAGCAGCTTTCTGGCGGGTCCGTACGAGCAGTACTTC
CASSFLAGPYEQYF
>.|.|TRBV4-1|TRBJ2-7
TGCGCCAGCAGGTACAACTTACAGGGATCCGAGCAGTACTTC
CASRYNLQGSEQYF
>.|.|TRBV30|TRBJ2-7
TGTGCCCGAGCGGGGTGGAGGGGGGAGCAGTACTTC
CARAGWRGEQYF
>.|once|TRBV11-2|TRBJ1-3
TGTGCCAGCAGAGGGACCCAGGACTCTGGAAACACCATATATTTT
CASRGTQDSGNTIYF
>.|.|TRBV3-1/TRBV3-2|TRBJ1-2
TGTGCCAGCAGCCCGTGGACCGAGGAGGGTGGCTACACCTTC
CASSPWTEEGGYTF
>.|.|TRBV7-6|TRBJ1-4
TGTGCCAGCAGGATGGGACCCAATAGGTTGGAAAAACTGTTTTTT
CASRMGPNRLEKLFF
>.|.|TRBV6-2/TRBV6-3|TRBJ1-3
TGTGCCAGCAGCTGGGTGTGGGGCTCTGGAAACACCATATATTTT
CASSWVWGSGNTIYF
>.|.|TRBV20-1|TRBJ1-1
TGCAGTGCTCCCAGTAACACTGAAGCTTTCTTT
CSAPSNTEAFF
>.|.|TRBV7-9|TRBJ1-4
TGTGCCAGCAGCCCCCAAGGTGGGCTTGAAAAACTGTTTTTT
CASSPQGGLEKLFF